This TCR beta chain was found in a study of CD4+ T cells in melanoma. Per germline, CDR1 MGHRA and CDR2 YSYEKL. CDR3 length: 15 amino acids. V shed 0 bases, J shed 8 bases, and the junction held 5 bases outside the gene matches. Study conclusions and caveats: A reported correlation linked neoantigen-specific CD4+ T cells to CD8+, macrophage and B cell function. Neoantigen-specific CD4+ T cells in melanoma reportedly had diverse differentiation states.

This clone appeared a few times. Its target is unknown. Using immunoSEQ multiplex PCR, the repertoire was profiled, and TCRdb retains in-frame clones only, with some absent. The table shows 20,000 to 25,000 clones, with about four fifths occurring only once. This receptor was taken from a human donor with melanoma. Sequencing was performed on cells from a culture (not recorded whether cultured in vitro). V is TRBV4-1 and J is TRBJ1-2, with 11 bases aligning to TRBD1. The CDR3 sequence: CASSQDGQGARGYTF. CDR3 bases: TGCGCCAGCAGCCAAGATGGACAGGGGGCTCGGGGCTACACCTTC.